Each of the 20 T cell receptor beta chains below was sequenced from the same sample in a study of blood T cell repertoires in COVID-19 (dated by TCRdb to the early 2020s). Library preparation was by the immunoSEQ multiplex PCR assay. Imported from immuneACCESS, the table was reduced by TCRdb to in-frame sequences with V and J called. These copies leave out some clones; in studies compared against another copy, an unresolved V gene accounts for under half, and the cause of the remainder is not known. The sample data list 71,000 or so clones, and approximately 87% of these were observed just once. Around a sixth of the sample is in the top ten clones. Sequencing input: peripheral blood. The source of these receptors is a man older than 75 in a cohort sampled during active COVID-19.

This clone has more than one count but fewer than ten. The chain is built from TRBV2 and TRBJ1-6, with D uncertain. In germline, CDR1 is SNHLY, CDR2 FYNNEI. Trimming removed 1 base at V and 8 bases at J, with 6 bases between. The CDR3 contains 13 residues. Written as DNA, the CDR3 is TGTGCCAGCAGTGAAGAGAGCCATTCACCCCTCCACTTT. It translates to CASSEESHSPLHF.

The chain recombines TRBV27 with TRBJ1-4; possible D gene TRBD1, 6 bases. CDR1 is MNHEY, CDR2 SMNVEV, per germline (reference sequence). Deletions cut 3 bases from V and 5 bases from J, with 13 bases between. The CDR3 consists of 15 residues. In nucleotides, the CDR3 is TGTGCCAGCAGTTTGTATACAGGGCGAAATGAAAAACTGTTTTTT. Amino acid sequence: CASSLYTGRNEKLFF.

CDR3 DNA: TGCGCCAGCAGCTTCTCCGGACAATCTAGCACAGATACGCAGTATTTT. The encoded protein is CASSFSGQSSTDTQYF. J is TRBJ2-3 and V is TRBV5-1, with a possible D match to TRBD1 (5 bases). Germline V lookup: CDR1 SGHRS, CDR2 YFSETQ. This CDR3 comprises 16 residues. V dropped 2 bases and J dropped 0 bases, with 13 bases sitting between them.

V usage is TRBV4-2 and J usage is TRBJ1-1; 10 bases align to TRBD1. The germline V gene has CDR1 LGHNA and CDR2 YNFKEQ. This CDR3 comprises 17 residues. Germline trimming cut 4 bases from V and 1 base from J; bases unmatched to any gene: 9. CDR3 nucleotide sequence: TGTGCCAGCAGCCGGAGAGGACAGGGGGAGACGAACACTGAAGCTTTCTTT. This codes for CASSRRGQGETNTEAFF.

This CDR3 reads CSVAQGAYEQYF. The CDR3 nucleotides are TGCAGCGTTGCACAGGGGGCCTACGAGCAGTACTTC. The rearrangement joins TRBV29-1 to TRBJ2-7; 8 bases agree with TRBD1. CDR1 and CDR2 (germline): SQVTM, ANQGSEA. V dropped 4 bases and J dropped 2; count of bases not matched to a gene: 1. The CDR3 runs 12 residues.

V is TRBV10-3 and J is TRBJ2-3; D perhaps matches TRBD1 (6 bases). Trimming left V 6 bases short and J 3 bases short, with 16 bases between. The CDR3 has 15 amino acids. CDR1 is ENHRY and CDR2 is SYGVKD in the germline V gene. The CDR3 reads CAIRSGEIITDTQYF. CDR3 DNA sequence: TGTGCCATCAGGTCAGGGGAAATTATAACAGATACGCAGTATTTT.

In the case of this clone: Other DNA variants within this sample encode the same CDR3. The chain carries TRBV3-1 (or the pseudogene TRBV3-2) and TRBJ2-1, with D unclear. Trimming stripped 4 bases from V and 4 bases from J, with 8 bases between. The V gene's germline CDR1 is LGHDT and CDR2 YNNKEL (reference sequence). This CDR3 has 13 amino acids. The CDR3 nucleotides read TGTGCCAGCAGCCCAGGAACTTACAATGAGCAGTTCTTC. This codes for CASSPGTYNEQFF.

The V and J genes are TRBV5-1 and TRBJ2-2, with TRBD2 as a possible D gene (5 bases). V lost 1 base and J 6 bases, leaving 10 bases between the germline ends. Germline lookup yields CDR1 SGHRS and CDR2 YFSETQ. The CDR3 covers 14 residues. CDR3 sequence (DNA): TGCGCCAGCAGCTTGTCCGGGGTTCCCGGGGAGCTGTTTTTT. The encoded protein is CASSLSGVPGELFF.

This chain connects TRBV5-6 to TRBJ2-4, with 9 bases lining up with TRBD1. After removal of 1 base from V and 1 base from J, the junction contained 6 bases not matched to a gene. CDR1 is SGHDT, CDR2 YYEEEE, per germline. The CDR3 extends over 17 amino acids. The CDR3 reads CASSLLQGARAKNIQYF. CDR3 bases: TGTGCCAGCAGCTTGTTACAGGGGGCGAGGGCCAAAAACATTCAGTACTTC.

This chain joins TRBV29-1 and TRBJ1-1; a possible D gene is TRBD1 (6 bases). Germline V CDR1 and CDR2: SQVTM, ANQGSEA. The CDR3 length is 13 residues. Trimming pared 6 bases from V and 2 bases from J, leaving 13 bases between. The CDR3 DNA is TGCAGCGTCCGGGACAACTTAAACACTGAAGCTTTCTTT. Protein: CSVRDNLNTEAFF.

The chain employs TRBV5-6 and TRBJ2-7, with 12 bases lining up with TRBD2. The trim removed 1 base at V and 5 bases at J, leaving 4 bases unmatched. CDR3 size: 15 residues. Germline assignment: CDR1 SGHDT and CDR2 YYEEEE. The CDR3, as DNA: TGTGCCAGCAGCTTGCTAGCGGGGGGGCCTGACGAGCAGTACGTC. Translation gives CASSLLAGGPDEQYV.

This chain connects TRBV3-1 (or the pseudogene TRBV3-2) to TRBJ1-1; 9 bases match TRBD1. Germline values: CDR1 LGHDT, CDR2 YNNKEL (reference sequence). V was pared by 0 bases and J by 2 bases, with 4 bases of the junction left unmatched. The CDR3 sequence is 16 residues long. CDR3 bases: TGTGCCAGCAGCCAAGACTGGACAGGGGCTAACACTGAAGCTTTCTTT. Protein: CASSQDWTGANTEAFF.

The rearrangement links TRBV18 to TRBJ1-6; no clear D. Germline lookup yields CDR1 KGHSH and CDR2 LQKENI. The CDR3 length is 19 residues. V was clipped by 2 bases and J by 5 bases, with 22 bases between them. CDR3 nucleotide sequence: TGTGCCAGCTCACCAAGTTTGGCGGGCAGTCAATTCGATAATTCACCCCTCCACTTT. Translated, it gives CASSPSLAGSQFDNSPLHF.

The V gene is TRBV10-3, the J gene TRBJ2-7; the D gene is possibly TRBD2 (5 bases). Germline assignment: CDR1 ENHRY and CDR2 SYGVKD. V was trimmed by 10 bases and J by 7 bases, leaving 20 bases between them. CDR3 length: 13 amino acids. The CDR3 reads CATGNAAFSEQYV. For the CDR3, the DNA is TGTGCCACCGGGAATGCGGCCTTCTCTGAGCAGTACGTC.

The chain uses TRBV21-1 and TRBJ1-2; TRBD1 is the table's D call and was not checked against the DNA. TRBV21-1 represents a pseudogene. The CDR3 length is 16 residues. The CDR3 DNA reads TGTGCCAGCAGCATTCTGGGGGGACAGGGAAATTATGGCTACACCTTC. Its protein is CASSILGGQGNYGYTF.

The chain recombines TRBV29-1 with TRBJ2-2, with 8 bases matching TRBD2. Germline lookup yields CDR1 SQVTM and CDR2 ANQGSEA. V lost 6 bases to trimming and J lost 0 bases; unmatched junction nucleotides: 6. This CDR3 region has 15 residues. In DNA form, the CDR3 reads TGCAGCGTCCCGGGGGGGGATACGAACACCGGGGAGCTGTTTTTT. It is translated as CSVPGGDTNTGELFF.

The CDR3 loop reads CASSKEGQGTSSGNTIYF. The CDR3, as DNA: TGTGCCAGCAGCAAGGAGGGACAGGGGACCAGCTCTGGAAACACCATATATTTT. This chain joins TRBV9 and TRBJ1-3, with TRBD1 matching over 10 bases. Germline V gene data show CDR1 as SGDLS and CDR2 as YYNGEE. CDR3 length equals 18 residues. Trimming cost V 4 bases and J 0 bases; bases outside gene matches: 10.

Only one count was recorded for this clone. This chain connects TRBV15 to TRBJ2-2, with TRBD2 matching over 7 bases. CDR1 and CDR2 from the germline V gene are LNHNV and YYDKDF (reference sequence). This CDR3 comprises 16 residues. Unmatched junction bases numbered 10, after V lost 5 bases and J lost 4 bases. The CDR3: CATSFRPGGSTGELFF. CDR3 nucleotide sequence: TGTGCCACCAGCTTTCGTCCCGGGGGGAGCACCGGGGAGCTGTTTTTT.

The rearrangement uses TRBV12-3 or TRBV12-4 and TRBJ2-5; D gene ambiguous. The CDR3 runs 11 residues. V was trimmed by 6 bases and J by 5 bases, leaving 7 bases between them. CDR3 bases: TGTGCCAGCAGCTACCTGGAGACCCAGTACTTC. This gives the protein CASSYLETQYF.

The chain links TRBV6-5 to TRBJ2-5, with D tentatively TRBD2 (6 bases). Germline V lookup: CDR1 MNHEY, CDR2 SVGAGI. CDR3 length equals 12 residues. V lost 7 bases and J lost 5, with 11 bases in between. CDR3 in amino acids: CASTGEWETQYF. CDR3 bases: TGTGCCAGCACGGGGGAATGGGAGACCCAGTACTTC.